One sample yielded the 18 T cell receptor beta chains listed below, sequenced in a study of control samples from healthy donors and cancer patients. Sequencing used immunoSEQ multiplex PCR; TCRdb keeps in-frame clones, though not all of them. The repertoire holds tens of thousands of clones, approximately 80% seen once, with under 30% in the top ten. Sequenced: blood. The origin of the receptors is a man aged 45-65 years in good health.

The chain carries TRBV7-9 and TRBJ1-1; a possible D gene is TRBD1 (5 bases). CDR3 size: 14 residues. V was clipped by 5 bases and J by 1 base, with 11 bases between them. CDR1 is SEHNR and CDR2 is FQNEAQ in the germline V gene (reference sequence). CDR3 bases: TGTGCCAGCAGCCGACCGGGGCGGAACACTGAAGCTTTCTTT. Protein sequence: CASSRPGRNTEAFF. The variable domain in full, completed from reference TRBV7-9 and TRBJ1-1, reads DTGVSQNPRHKITKRGQNVTFRCDPISEHNRLYWYRQTLGQGPEFLTYFQNEAQLEKSRLLSDRFSAERPKGSFSTLEIQRTEQGDSAMYLCASSRPGRNTEAFFGQGTRLTVV.

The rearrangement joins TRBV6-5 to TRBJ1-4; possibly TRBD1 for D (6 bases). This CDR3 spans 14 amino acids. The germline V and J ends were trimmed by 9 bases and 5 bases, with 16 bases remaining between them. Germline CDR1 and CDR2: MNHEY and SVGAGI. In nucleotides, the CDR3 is TGTGCCAGTTCCCGGGACACCCCCAATGAAAAACTGTTTTTT. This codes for CASSRDTPNEKLFF.

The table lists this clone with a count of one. The DNA for the CDR3 is TGTGCCAGTCCCTACCCGGGACAGGGGCCCTCCGAGCAGTACTTC. It encodes CASPYPGQGPSEQYF. The gene calls are TRBV19 and TRBJ2-7; 10 bases line up with TRBD1. The CDR3 has 15 residues. Trimming removed 8 bases from V and 6 bases from J; junction bases left unmatched: 13. Germline CDR1 LNHDA, CDR2 SQIVND (reference sequence).

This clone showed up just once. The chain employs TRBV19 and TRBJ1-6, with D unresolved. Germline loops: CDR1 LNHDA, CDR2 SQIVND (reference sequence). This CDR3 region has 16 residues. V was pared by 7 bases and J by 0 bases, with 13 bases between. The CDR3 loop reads CASKGSVTSYNSPLHF. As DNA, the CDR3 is TGTGCCAGTAAGGGCAGTGTAACCTCCTATAATTCACCCCTCCACTTT.

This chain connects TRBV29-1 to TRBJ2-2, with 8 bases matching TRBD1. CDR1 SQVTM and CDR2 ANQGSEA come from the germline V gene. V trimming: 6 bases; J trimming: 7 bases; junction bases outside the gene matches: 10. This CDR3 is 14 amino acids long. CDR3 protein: CSVEDREEDGELFF. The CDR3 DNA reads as TGCAGCGTCGAGGACAGGGAGGAGGACGGGGAGCTGTTTTTT.

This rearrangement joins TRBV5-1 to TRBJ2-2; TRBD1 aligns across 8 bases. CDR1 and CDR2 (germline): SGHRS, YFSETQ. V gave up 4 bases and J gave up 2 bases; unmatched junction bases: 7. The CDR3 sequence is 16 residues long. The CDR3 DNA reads TGCGCCAGCAGCCCTGACGGACAGGGTAACACCGGGGAGCTGTTTTTT. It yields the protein CASSPDGQGNTGELFF.

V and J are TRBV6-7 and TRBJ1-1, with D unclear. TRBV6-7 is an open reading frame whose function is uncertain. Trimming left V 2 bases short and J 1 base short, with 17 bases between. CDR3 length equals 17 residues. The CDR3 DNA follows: TGTGCCAGCAGTTACCCACAGTGCCTTCGGGGGAACACTGAAGCTTTCTTT. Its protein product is CASSYPQCLRGNTEAFF.

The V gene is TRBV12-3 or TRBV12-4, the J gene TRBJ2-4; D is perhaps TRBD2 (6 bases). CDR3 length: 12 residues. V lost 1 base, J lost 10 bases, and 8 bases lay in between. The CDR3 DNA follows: TGTGCCAGCAGTTTAGACGGGGGAATTCAGTACTTC. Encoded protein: CASSLDGGIQYF.

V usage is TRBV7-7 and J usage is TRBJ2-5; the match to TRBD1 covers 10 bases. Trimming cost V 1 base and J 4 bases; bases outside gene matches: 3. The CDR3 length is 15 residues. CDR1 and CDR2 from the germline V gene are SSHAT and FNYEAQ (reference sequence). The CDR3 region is CASSLGDRGGETQYF. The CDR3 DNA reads TGTGCCAGCAGCTTAGGGGACAGGGGCGGAGAGACCCAGTACTTC.

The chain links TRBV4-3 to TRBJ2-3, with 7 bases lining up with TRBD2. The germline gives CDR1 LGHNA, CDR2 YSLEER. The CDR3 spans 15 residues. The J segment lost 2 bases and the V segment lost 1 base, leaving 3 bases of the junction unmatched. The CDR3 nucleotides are TGCGCCAGCAGCCAAGGGGCGGGGGACACAGATACGCAGTATTTT. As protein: CASSQGAGDTDTQYF.

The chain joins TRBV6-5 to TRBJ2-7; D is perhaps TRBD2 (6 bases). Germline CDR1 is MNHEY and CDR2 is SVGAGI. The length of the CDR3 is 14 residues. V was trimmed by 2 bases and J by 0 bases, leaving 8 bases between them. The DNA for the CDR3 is TGTGCCAGCAGTTACACGGGAGACTCCTACGAGCAGTACTTC. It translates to CASSYTGDSYEQYF.

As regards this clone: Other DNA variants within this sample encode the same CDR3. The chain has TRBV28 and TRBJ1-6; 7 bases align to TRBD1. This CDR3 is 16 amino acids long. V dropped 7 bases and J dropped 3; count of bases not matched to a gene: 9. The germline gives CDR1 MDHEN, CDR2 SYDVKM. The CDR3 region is CASIPTGRFYNSPLHF. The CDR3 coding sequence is TGTGCCAGCATCCCGACAGGGAGGTTCTATAATTCACCCCTCCACTTT.

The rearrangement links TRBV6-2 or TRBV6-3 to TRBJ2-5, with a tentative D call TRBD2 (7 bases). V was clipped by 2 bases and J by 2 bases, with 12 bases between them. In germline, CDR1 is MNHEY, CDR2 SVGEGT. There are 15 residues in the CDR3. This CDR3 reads CASSYGGARQETQYF. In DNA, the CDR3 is TGTGCCAGCAGTTACGGGGGGGCACGACAAGAGACCCAGTACTTC.

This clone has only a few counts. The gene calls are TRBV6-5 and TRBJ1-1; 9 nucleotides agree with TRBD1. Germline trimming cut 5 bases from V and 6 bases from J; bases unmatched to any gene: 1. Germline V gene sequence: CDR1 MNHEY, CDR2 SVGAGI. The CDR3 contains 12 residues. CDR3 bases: TGTGCCAGCAGTCGGACAGGGGCTGAAGCTTTCTTT. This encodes CASSRTGAEAFF.

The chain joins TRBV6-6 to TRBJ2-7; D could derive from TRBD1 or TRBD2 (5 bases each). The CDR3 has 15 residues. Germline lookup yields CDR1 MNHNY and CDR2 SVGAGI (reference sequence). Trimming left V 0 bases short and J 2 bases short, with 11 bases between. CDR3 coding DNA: TGTGCCAGCAGTTACTCCGGGGCTCCCGCCTACGAGCAGTACTTC. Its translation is CASSYSGAPAYEQYF.

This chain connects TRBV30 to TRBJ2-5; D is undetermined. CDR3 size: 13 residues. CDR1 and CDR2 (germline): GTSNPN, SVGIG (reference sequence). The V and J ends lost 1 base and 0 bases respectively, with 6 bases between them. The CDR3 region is CAWSGNNQETQYF. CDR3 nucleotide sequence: TGTGCCTGGAGTGGTAATAACCAAGAGACCCAGTACTTC.

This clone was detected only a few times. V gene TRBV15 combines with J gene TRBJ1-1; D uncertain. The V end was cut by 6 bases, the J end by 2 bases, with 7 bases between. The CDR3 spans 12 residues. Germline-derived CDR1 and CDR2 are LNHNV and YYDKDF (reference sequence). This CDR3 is CATRDPNTEAFF. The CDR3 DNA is TGTGCCACCAGAGACCCTAACACTGAAGCTTTCTTT.

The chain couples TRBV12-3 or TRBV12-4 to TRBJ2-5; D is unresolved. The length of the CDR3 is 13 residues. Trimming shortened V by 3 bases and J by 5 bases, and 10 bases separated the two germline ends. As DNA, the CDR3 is TGTGCCAGCAGTTTTACCGGGTTCGAGACCCAGTACTTC. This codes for CASSFTGFETQYF.